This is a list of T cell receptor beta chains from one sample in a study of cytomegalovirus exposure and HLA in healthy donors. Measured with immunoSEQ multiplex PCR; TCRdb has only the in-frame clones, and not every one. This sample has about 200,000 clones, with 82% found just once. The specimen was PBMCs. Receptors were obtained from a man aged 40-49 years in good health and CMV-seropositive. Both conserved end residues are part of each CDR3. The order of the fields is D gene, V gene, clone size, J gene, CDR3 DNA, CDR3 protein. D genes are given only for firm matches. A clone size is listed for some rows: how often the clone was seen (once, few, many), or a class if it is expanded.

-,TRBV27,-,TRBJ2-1,TGTGCCAGCAGTTTATCGTCGGACTTCCCATACAATGAGCAGTTCTTC,CASSLSSDFPYNEQFF
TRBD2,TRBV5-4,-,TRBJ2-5,TGTGCCAGCAGCTTTGGCGGGAGCGTGGGTGAGACCCAGTACTTC,CASSFGGSVGETQYF
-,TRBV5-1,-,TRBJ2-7,TGCGCCAGCAGAGACAGCAGGGGCGCCTCCCACGAGCAGTACTTC,CASRDSRGASHEQYF
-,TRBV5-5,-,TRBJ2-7,TGTGCCAGCAGCATTTATGGGCCGGGACAAGTCTACGAGCAGTACTTC,CASSIYGPGQVYEQYF
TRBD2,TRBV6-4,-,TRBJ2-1,TGTGCCAGCAGTGACTCAGCGGGGGAGCAGTTCTTC,CASSDSAGEQFF
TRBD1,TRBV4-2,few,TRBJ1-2,TGTGCCAGCAGCCAACTCGGACAGGGTGAGGGCTACACCTTC,CASSQLGQGEGYTF
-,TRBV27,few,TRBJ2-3,TGTGCCAGCAGTCCCCCCGACGGAGGGACGCAGTATTTT,CASSPPDGGTQYF
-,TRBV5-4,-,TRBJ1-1,TGTGCCAGCAGCTTTCGGAACACTGAAGCTTTCTTT,CASSFRNTEAFF
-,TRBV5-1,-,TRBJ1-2,TGCGCCAGCAGCTTGGCTTGGAGCAGCAACTATGGCTACACCTTC,CASSLAWSSNYGYTF
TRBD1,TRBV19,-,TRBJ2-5,TGTGCCAGTAGTCCTCGTGGTGAGGGGGCAGAGACCCAGTACTTC,CASSPRGEGAETQYF
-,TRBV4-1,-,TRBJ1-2,TGCGCCAGCAGCCAAGATCAGATCGGGTTTAACTATGGCTACACCTTC,CASSQDQIGFNYGYTF
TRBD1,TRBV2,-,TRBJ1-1,TGTGCCAGCCGGGACAGGATGAACACTGAAGCTTTCTTT,CASRDRMNTEAFF
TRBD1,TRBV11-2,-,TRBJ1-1,TGTGCCAGCAGCTTGGAGGGGGCCCTGAACACTGAAGCTTTCTTT,CASSLEGALNTEAFF
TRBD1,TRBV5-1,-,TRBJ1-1,TGCGCCAGCAGCCAGCAACAGGGGACCACTGAAGCTTTCTTT,CASSQQQGTTEAFF
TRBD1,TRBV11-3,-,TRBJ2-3,TGTGCCAGCAGTCTCCGTACAGGGGGCTGGGACACAGATACGCAGTATTTT,CASSLRTGGWDTDTQYF
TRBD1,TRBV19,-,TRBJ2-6,TGTGCCACTGGGGGTCTTCGCCAGGGGGCGCGGGGGGCCAACGTCCTGACTTTC,CATGGLRQGARGANVLTF
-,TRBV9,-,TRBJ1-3,TGTGCCAGCAGCGTGGCGGGGGTCGGAAACACCATATATTTT,CASSVAGVGNTIYF
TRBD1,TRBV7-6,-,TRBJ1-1,TGTGCCAGCAGCCCCCGGACAGGGAACACTGAAGCTTTCTTT,CASSPRTGNTEAFF
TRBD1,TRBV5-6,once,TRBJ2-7,TGTGCCAGCAGCGCCACAGGTCAGGGGACAGGGACCTACGAGCAGTACTTC,CASSATGQGTGTYEQYF
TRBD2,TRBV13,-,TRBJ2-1,TGTGCCAGCAGCTTATGGGGGGCCAGCGGGAGGGGGGATGAGCAGTTCTTC,CASSLWGASGRGDEQFF
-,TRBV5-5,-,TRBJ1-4,TGTGCCAGCAGCTCGACAGTGCCTAATGAAAAACTGTTTTTT,CASSSTVPNEKLFF
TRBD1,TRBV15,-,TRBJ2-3,TGTGCCACCAGCAGGCGGGGACAGGGGGCGACAGATACGCAGTATTTT,CATSRRGQGATDTQYF
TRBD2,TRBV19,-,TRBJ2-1,TGTGCCAGTACAGCGGGACCCTACAATGAGCAGTTCTTC,CASTAGPYNEQFF
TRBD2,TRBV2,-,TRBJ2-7,TGTGCCAGCAGTGAAAATTGGGGACTAGCGGGTTACGAGCAGTACTTC,CASSENWGLAGYEQYF